These 20 T cell receptor beta chains originate from one sample sequenced in a study of CD8 T cell repertoires and HIV-1 epitope variants. Profiled with immunoSEQ multiplex PCR; TCRdb holds only in-frame clones, not every one. The sample records fewer than 6,000 clones, 50% to 75% being singletons. What these receptors recognize is not known. Sequenced sample: cultured CD8+ T cells derived from PBMCs. The origin of the receptors is a male donor with HIV.

The chain has TRBV6-5 and TRBJ1-5; 7 nucleotides agree with TRBD1. The V gene end was trimmed by 5 bases and the J gene end by 6 bases; junction bases not matched to a gene: 4. The CDR3 contains 13 residues. In germline, CDR1 is MNHEY, CDR2 SVGAGI. CDR3 nucleotides: TGTGCCAGCAGTCGGGACAGTCGTCAGCCCCAGCATTTT. Translation gives CASSRDSRQPQHF.

The chain links TRBV7-6 to TRBJ2-5; possibly TRBD1 for D (8 bases). Germline lookup yields CDR1 SGHVS and CDR2 FNYEAQ. V lost 5 bases and J lost 3, with 13 bases in between. This CDR3 has 14 residues. The CDR3 bases are TGTGCCAGCAGCGTAACAGGGGGGGAAGAGACCCAGTACTTC. Translated, it gives CASSVTGGEETQYF.

This chain uses TRBV27 with TRBJ2-5; D remains unclear. V gave up 0 bases and J gave up 1 base, with 3 bases separating them. CDR3 size: 13 residues. CDR1 and CDR2 (germline): MNHEY, SMNVEV (reference sequence). The CDR3 DNA follows: TGTGCCAGCAGTTTATCGAGCCAAGAGACCCAGTACTTC. This encodes CASSLSSQETQYF.

This sequence joins TRBV6-5 and TRBJ1-1; D possibly corresponds to TRBD1 (5 bases). The V gene's germline CDR1 is MNHEY and CDR2 SVGAGI. CDR3 length: 15 residues. Trimming cost V 0 bases and J 1 base, with 9 bases left between them. This chain's CDR3 is CASSYSPTGNTEAFF. The CDR3 region has the DNA TGTGCCAGCAGTTACTCACCCACAGGGAACACTGAAGCTTTCTTT.

This chain joins TRBV28 and TRBJ2-7; D remains unclear. Trimming took 4 bases from V and 0 from J, leaving 7 bases between them. Germline V gene sequence: CDR1 MDHEN, CDR2 SYDVKM. The CDR3 is 13 amino acids. As DNA, the CDR3 is TGTGCCAGCAGTTCTTCTCTCTCCTACGAGCAGTACTTC. As protein: CASSSSLSYEQYF.

This clone was observed a handful of times. The chain recombines TRBV7-9 with TRBJ2-7; D is undetermined. Germline lookup yields CDR1 SEHNR and CDR2 FQNEAQ (reference sequence). The CDR3 consists of 16 residues. V shed 0 bases and J shed 2 bases, with 14 bases lying between them. The CDR3 nucleotides read TGTGCCAGCAGCTTAGCGCAAGGTCCGCTGGCCTACGAGCAGTACTTC. It translates to CASSLAQGPLAYEQYF.

V gene TRBV6-6 combines with J gene TRBJ1-1; D unclear. The V gene lost 4 bases and the J gene lost 3 bases, with 9 bases spanning the gap. CDR1 and CDR2 from the germline V gene are MNHNY and SVGAGI (reference sequence). The CDR3 covers 13 residues. CDR3 residues: CASSLVGYTEAFF. The CDR3 DNA reads as TGTGCCAGCAGTTTAGTCGGATACACTGAAGCTTTCTTT.

This clone has just one count. This chain connects TRBV7-2 to TRBJ2-7, with D perhaps TRBD1 (6 bases). The germline CDR1 and CDR2 sequences are SGHTA and FQGNSA. CDR3 size: 14 residues. Trimming stripped 5 bases from V and 3 bases from J, with 14 bases between. In DNA form, the CDR3 reads TGTGCCAGCAGCCTTTTTGGACAGTTCTACGAGCAGTACTTC. Residues: CASSLFGQFYEQYF.

The gene calls are TRBV5-6 and TRBJ1-3; the match to TRBD1 covers 9 bases. Germline V gene data show CDR1 as SGHDT and CDR2 as YYEEEE. The CDR3 loop spans 19 amino acids. With V trimmed by 3 bases and J by 4 bases, 17 bases remained unmatched. Here the CDR3 reads CASSSHPGQGLIRGNTIYF. The DNA of the CDR3 is TGTGCCAGCAGCTCCCACCCGGGACAGGGACTAATTCGGGGAAACACCATATATTTT.

This clone was observed once. This chain uses TRBV4-3 with TRBJ1-1; maybe TRBD1 (6 bases). Per germline, CDR1 LGHNA and CDR2 YSLEER. This CDR3 comprises 15 residues. The V end was cut by 0 bases, the J end by 4 bases, with 12 bases between. CDR3 in DNA: TGCGCCAGCAGCCAAGATCGGAGGGGGGGCACTGAAGCTTTCTTT. It is translated as CASSQDRRGGTEAFF.

This chain uses TRBV27 with TRBJ2-1; 7 bases fit TRBD2. The CDR3 is 14 residues long. Trimming removed 6 bases from V and 5 bases from J; junction bases left unmatched: 7. CDR1 and CDR2 (germline): MNHEY, SMNVEV (reference sequence). CDR3 sequence reads: CASRTAGEDNEQFF. The CDR3 nucleotides are TGTGCCAGCAGGACGGCGGGAGAAGACAATGAGCAGTTCTTC.

This clone was found a few times. The chain links TRBV5-4 to TRBJ2-7; D tentatively fits TRBD1 or TRBD2 (5 bases each). Germline CDR1 SGHNT, CDR2 YYREEE (reference sequence). The V and J ends lost 2 bases and 7 bases respectively, with 13 bases between them. CDR3 length: 13 amino acids. CDR3 sequence (DNA): TGTGCCAGCAGCTTTGGGGGTTTCGGGGAGCAGTACTTC. This translates into CASSFGGFGEQYF.

The V gene is TRBV7-9, the J gene TRBJ2-1; 9 bases align to TRBD1. The CDR3 extends over 16 amino acids. CDR1 SEHNR and CDR2 FQNEAQ come from the germline V gene (reference sequence). V lost 0 bases to trimming and J lost 0 bases; unmatched junction nucleotides: 0. CDR3 coding DNA: TGTGCCAGCAGCTTAGCGGGACAGGGCTCCTACAATGAGCAGTTCTTC. Residues: CASSLAGQGSYNEQFF.

This chain links TRBV6-1 with TRBJ1-1; D is unclear. The CDR3 length is 13 residues. V lost 1 base to trimming and J lost 5 bases, with 8 bases between them. Germline V gene lookup returns CDR1 MNHNS and CDR2 SASEGT. In DNA, the CDR3 is TGTGCCAGCAGTGAAGTAATGGGGACTGAAGCTTTCTTT. It yields the protein CASSEVMGTEAFF.

The V and J genes are TRBV2 and TRBJ2-5, with 8 bases that match TRBD2. This CDR3 is 19 amino acids long. With V trimmed by 9 bases and J by 5 bases, 26 bases remained unmatched. In germline, CDR1 is SNHLY, CDR2 FYNNEI. CDR3 DNA: TGTGCCAGACGTCGAAAGCTAACTAGCGGTAAGGGGCCGTTTGAGACCCAGTACTTC. Translating it yields CARRRKLTSGKGPFETQYF. Full variable domain (missing parts from reference TRBV2 and TRBJ2-5): EPEVTQTPSHQVTQMGQEVILRCVPISNHLYFYWYRQILGQKVEFLVSFYNNEISEKSEIFDDQFSVERPDGSNFTLKIRSTKLEDSAMYFCARRRKLTSGKGPFETQYFGPGTRLLVL.

This chain joins TRBV5-1 and TRBJ2-1, with D possibly being TRBD2 (6 bases). Germline V lookup: CDR1 SGHRS, CDR2 YFSETQ. The CDR3 length is 15 residues. V dropped 0 bases and J dropped 3 bases, with 10 bases sitting between them. The CDR3 nucleotides read TGCGCCAGCAGCTTGGGGCCTAGCGTCTACAATGAGCAGTTCTTC. This translates into CASSLGPSVYNEQFF.

J is TRBJ2-1 and V is TRBV15; TRBD2 agrees at 14 bases. The CDR3 runs to 18 residues. Germline trimming cut 2 bases from V and 7 bases from J; bases unmatched to any gene: 10. The germline CDR1 and CDR2 sequences are LNHNV and YYDKDF (reference sequence). Here the CDR3 DNA reads TGTGCCACCAGCAGATGGCCCCGGGGACTAGCGGGAGATAATGAGCAGTTCTTC. It encodes CATSRWPRGLAGDNEQFF.

On this clone: The identical CDR3 is also encoded by other nucleotide sequences in the sample. The V and J genes are TRBV5-2 and TRBJ1-2. TRBV5-2 is shown as a pseudogene. The CDR3 is made up of 16 amino acids. Written as DNA, the CDR3 is TGCGCCAGCAGCCAAGATCCCCCAGACTTGGACTATGGCTACACCTTC. Translated: CASSQDPPDLDYGYTF.

This clone occurred a few times. The genes are TRBV4-1 and TRBJ2-7, with D possibly called TRBD1 or TRBD2 (6 bases each). The germline gives CDR1 MGHRA, CDR2 YSYEKL. This CDR3 is 14 amino acids long. V dropped 4 bases and J dropped 5 bases, with 15 bases sitting between them. CDR3 sequence: CASSRGGLADEQYF. The CDR3 region has the DNA TGCGCCAGCAGCCGAGGGGGGCTAGCTGACGAGCAGTACTTC.

This rearrangement joins TRBV5-5 to TRBJ2-7; D gene ambiguous. Trimming pared 2 bases from V and 5 bases from J, leaving 17 bases between. The CDR3 is 15 amino acids. Germline V gene lookup returns CDR1 SGHKS and CDR2 YYEKEE (reference sequence). The CDR3 sequence is CASSFEERPGDEQYF. The CDR3 coding sequence is TGTGCCAGCAGCTTCGAAGAGCGCCCAGGCGACGAGCAGTACTTC. The whole variable domain, filled in from reference TRBV5-5 and TRBJ2-7, reads DAGVTQSPTHLIKTRGQQVTLRCSPISGHKSVSWYQQVLGQGPQFIFQYYEKEERGRGNFPDRFSARQFPNYSSELNVNALLLGDSALYLCASSFEERPGDEQYFGPGTRLTVT.